This T cell receptor (beta chain) comes out of a study of blood T cell repertoires in COVID-19. About the study: Acute-phase and convalescent COVID-19 samples originated in the United States, Italy and Spain. The analysed material was cDNA or gDNA that came from T cells, B-cell-depleted T cells, or PBMCs.

V was pared by 1 base and J by 10 bases, with 7 bases between. The V gene's germline CDR1 is MGHRA and CDR2 YSYEKL. The CDR3 is 11 amino acids. Per the study methods: For nucleated cells, counts were estimated from reference gene primer amplification. Method: immunoSEQ multiplex PCR; TCRdb's copy keeps in-frame clones and lacks some. The DNA was the basis for D and trimming; V, J and clone size are from that table. In the table there are about 190,000 clones, about 82% of which are singletons. Sequences were obtained from peripheral blood. This sequence originates from a woman aged 25 to 39 with acute or convalescent COVID-19. V usage is TRBV4-1 and J usage is TRBJ1-1; TRBD1 is a possible D gene (5 bases). The CDR3 nucleotides read TGCGCCAGCAGCCAAGGAACAGGAGCTTTCTTT. Translated: CASSQGTGAFF.